This T cell receptor beta chain emerged from a study of shared clonotypes between healthy human individuals. Study-wide results and caveats: Sampling covered blood only; tissue repertoires likely differ.

About this clone itself: What it recognizes is unknown.

The germline V gene encodes CDR1 SEHNR and CDR2 FQNEAQ (reference sequence). The junction had 8 bases not matched to a gene; V was cut back by 11 bases and J by 0 bases. The CDR3 loop spans 14 amino acids. Every subset's genomic DNA went evenly onto several immunoSEQ plates. Some clones are missing from TCRdb's copy, which holds only in-frame ones; the method was immunoSEQ multiplex PCR. The sample lists over 950,000 clones; about 80% were seen once. The chain combines TRBV7-9 with TRBJ2-7, with 9 bases aligning to TRBD2. The source is a man aged 18 to 30 in good health. Some clones in this sample may be carry-over from other donors' samples. The sequenced sample was memory CD4+ T cells from PBMCs. Subset of the sample: CD45RA-negative fraction. The CDR3: CAGRREGGSYEQYF. The CDR3 DNA reads as TGTGCCGGCCGGCGGGAGGGCGGCTCCTACGAGCAGTACTTC.